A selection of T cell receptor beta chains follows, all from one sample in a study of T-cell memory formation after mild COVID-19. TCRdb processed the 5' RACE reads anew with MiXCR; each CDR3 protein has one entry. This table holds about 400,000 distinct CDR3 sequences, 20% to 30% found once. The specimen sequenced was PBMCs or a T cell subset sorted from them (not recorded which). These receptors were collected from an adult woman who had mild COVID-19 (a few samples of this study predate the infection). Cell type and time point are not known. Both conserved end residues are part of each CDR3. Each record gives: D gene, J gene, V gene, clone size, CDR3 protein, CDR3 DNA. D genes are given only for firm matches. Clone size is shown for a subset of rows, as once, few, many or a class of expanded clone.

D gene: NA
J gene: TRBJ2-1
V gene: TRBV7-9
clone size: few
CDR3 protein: CASDEQFF
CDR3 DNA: TGTGCCAGCGATGAGCAGTTCTTC

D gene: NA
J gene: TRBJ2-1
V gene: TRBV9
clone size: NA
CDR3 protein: CASSVGGHEQFF
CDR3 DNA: TGTGCCAGCAGCGTAGGGGGCCATGAGCAGTTCTTC

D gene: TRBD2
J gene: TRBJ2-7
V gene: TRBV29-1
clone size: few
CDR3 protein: CSVGGTSGTYEQYF
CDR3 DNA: TGCAGCGTTGGGGGGACTAGCGGGACCTACGAGCAGTACTTC

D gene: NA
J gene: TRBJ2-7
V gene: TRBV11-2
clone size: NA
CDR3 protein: CASSLVLDWRYEQYF
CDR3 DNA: TGTGCCAGCAGCTTAGTGCTAGATTGGCGCTACGAGCAGTACTTC

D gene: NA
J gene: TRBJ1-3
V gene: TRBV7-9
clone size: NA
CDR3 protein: CASSLVSSSGNTIYF
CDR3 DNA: TGTGCCAGCAGCTTAGTCTCGAGCTCTGGAAACACCATATATTTT

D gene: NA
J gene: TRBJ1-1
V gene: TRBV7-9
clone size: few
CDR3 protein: CASSLEVWDHEAFF
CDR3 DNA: TGTGCCAGCAGCTTAGAGGTCTGGGACCATGAAGCTTTCTTT

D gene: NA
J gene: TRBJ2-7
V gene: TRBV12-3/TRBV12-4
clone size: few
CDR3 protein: CASTSAPGDEQYF
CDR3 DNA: TGTGCCAGCACCTCCGCCCCAGGGGACGAGCAGTACTTC

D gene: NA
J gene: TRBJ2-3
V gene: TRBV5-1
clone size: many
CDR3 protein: CASSLVLGKGAGDTQYF
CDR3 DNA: TGCGCCAGCAGCTTGGTTTTGGGAAAAGGGGCTGGAGATACGCAGTATTTT

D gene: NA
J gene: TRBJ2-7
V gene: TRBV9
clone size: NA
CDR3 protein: CASSPSNRVFGEQYF
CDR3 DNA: TGTGCCAGCAGCCCCTCCAACCGGGTATTTGGCGAGCAGTACTTC

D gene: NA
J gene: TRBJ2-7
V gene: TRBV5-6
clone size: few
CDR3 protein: CASSLRPGRGTSYEQYF
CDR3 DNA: TGTGCCAGCAGCTTACGCCCGGGACGGGGAACCTCCTACGAGCAGTACTTC

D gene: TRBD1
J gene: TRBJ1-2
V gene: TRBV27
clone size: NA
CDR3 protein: CASSSTGTAGIYGYTF
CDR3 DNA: TGTGCCAGCAGTTCGACAGGGACCGCCGGGATCTATGGCTACACCTTC

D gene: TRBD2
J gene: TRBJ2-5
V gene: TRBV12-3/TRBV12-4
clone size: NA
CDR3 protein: CASSYATSGRSETQYF
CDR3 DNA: TGTGCCAGCAGTTACGCAACTAGCGGGAGATCAGAGACCCAGTACTTC

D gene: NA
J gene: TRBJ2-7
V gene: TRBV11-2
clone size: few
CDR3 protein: CASSLGAFAPDF
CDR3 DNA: TGTGCCAGCAGCTTAGGGGCTTTCGCCCCCGACTTC

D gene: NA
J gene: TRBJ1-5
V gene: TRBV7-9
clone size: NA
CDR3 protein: CASSGDKAYQPQHF
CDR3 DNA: TGTGCCAGCAGCGGAGACAAGGCCTATCAGCCCCAGCATTTT

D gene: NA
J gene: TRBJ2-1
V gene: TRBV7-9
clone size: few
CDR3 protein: CASSSRRGSYNEQFF
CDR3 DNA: TGTGCCAGCAGCTCTCGGCGGGGTTCCTACAATGAGCAGTTCTTC

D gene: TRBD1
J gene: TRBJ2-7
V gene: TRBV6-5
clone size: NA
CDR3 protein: CASSTQTGVYEQYF
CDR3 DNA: TGTGCCAGCAGTACTCAGACAGGGGTCTACGAGCAGTACTTC

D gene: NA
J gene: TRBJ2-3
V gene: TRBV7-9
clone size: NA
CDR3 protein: CASSFSVRDTQYF
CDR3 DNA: TGTGCCAGCAGCTTCAGCGTCAGAGATACGCAGTATTTT

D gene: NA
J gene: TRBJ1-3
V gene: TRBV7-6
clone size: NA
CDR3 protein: CASSLSPGDGNTIYF
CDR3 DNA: TGTGCCAGCAGCTTATCGCCAGGCGATGGAAACACCATATATTTT

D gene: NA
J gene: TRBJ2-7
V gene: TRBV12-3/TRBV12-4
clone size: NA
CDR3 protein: CASSSSTSSYSF
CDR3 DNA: TGTGCCAGCAGCTCAAGTACTAGTTCGTACAGCTTC

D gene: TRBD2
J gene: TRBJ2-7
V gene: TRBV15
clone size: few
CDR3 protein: CATSSGLAGTYEQYF
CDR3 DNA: TGTGCCACCAGCTCCGGACTAGCGGGAACCTACGAGCAGTACTTC

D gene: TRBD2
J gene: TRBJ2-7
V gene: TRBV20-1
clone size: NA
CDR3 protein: CSARPLAGATYEQYF
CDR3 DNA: TGCAGTGCTAGACCTCTAGCGGGAGCGACCTACGAGCAGTACTTC

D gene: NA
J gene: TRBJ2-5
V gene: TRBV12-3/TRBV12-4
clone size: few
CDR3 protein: CASSRPGLQETQYF
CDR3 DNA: TGTGCCAGCAGCCGCCCTGGACTGCAAGAGACCCAGTACTTC

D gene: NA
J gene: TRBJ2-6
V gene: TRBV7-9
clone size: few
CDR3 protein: CASSGGGDRPPGANVLTF
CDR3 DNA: TGTGCCAGCAGCGGAGGGGGGGACAGGCCACCTGGGGCCAACGTCCTGACTTTC

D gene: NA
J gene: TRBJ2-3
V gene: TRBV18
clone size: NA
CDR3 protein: CASSRAGVGTDTQYF
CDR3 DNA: TGTGCCAGCTCAAGGGCCGGGGTTGGCACAGATACGCAGTATTTT